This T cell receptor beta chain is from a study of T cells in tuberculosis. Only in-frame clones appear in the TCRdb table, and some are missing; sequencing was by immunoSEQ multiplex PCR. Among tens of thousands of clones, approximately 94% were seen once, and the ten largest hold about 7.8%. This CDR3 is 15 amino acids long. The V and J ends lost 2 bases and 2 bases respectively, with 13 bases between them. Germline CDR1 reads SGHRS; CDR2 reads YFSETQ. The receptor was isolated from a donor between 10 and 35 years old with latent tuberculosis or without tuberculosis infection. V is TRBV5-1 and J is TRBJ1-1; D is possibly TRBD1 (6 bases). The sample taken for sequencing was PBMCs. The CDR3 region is CASSLSGERNTEAFF. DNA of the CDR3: TGCGCCAGCAGCTTATCAGGGGAAAGAAACACTGAAGCTTTCTTT.